This is a list of T cell receptor beta chains from one sample in a study of T cells in Graves' hyperthyroidism and ophthalmopathy. Each CDR3 protein is one row after TCRdb ran MiXCR on the multiplex PCR reads. Of hundreds of thousands of distinct CDR3 sequences in the sample, roughly 14% were seen once. Sequencing input: blood. These receptors were collected from a woman in her 40s with Graves' ophthalmopathy. Both conserved end residues are part of each CDR3. D genes are given only for firm matches. Clone size is given for some rows only: seen once, a few or many times, or a class if the clone is expanded.

D gene,J gene,V gene,clone size,CDR3 DNA,CDR3 protein
-,TRBJ1-5,TRBV5-8,many,TGTGCCAGCAGCTTAAGTCTCTGGACCAATCAGCCCCAGCATTTT,CASSLSLWTNQPQHF
-,TRBJ2-5,TRBV11-2,many,TGTGCCAGCAGCTTAGGGGGCCAGCAACAGACCCAGTACTTC,CASSLGGQQQTQYF
TRBD1,TRBJ1-2,TRBV20-1,-,TGCAGTGCCCCCCGAGGGACAGGGTTCTCTTCGGGCGGCTACACCTTC,CSAPRGTGFSSGGYTF
TRBD2,TRBJ2-7,TRBV28,many,TGTGCCAGCAGATCCCCCCGGGGGGGGCGCGAGCAGTACTTC,CASRSPRGGREQYF
TRBD1,TRBJ2-7,TRBV6-1,few,TGTGCCAGCAGTGGATACAGGGGTTTCATCTCCCGTGTGGGCGAGCAGTACTTC,CASSGYRGFISRVGEQYF
-,TRBJ2-7,TRBV30,few,TGTGCCTGGAGTGTCAGGGGAGGCTACGAGCAGTACTTC,CAWSVRGGYEQYF
-,TRBJ1-4,TRBV30,few,TGTGCCTGGAGTGAGGGAGGCGAAAAACTGTTTTTT,CAWSEGGEKLFF
-,TRBJ2-7,TRBV3-1,many,TGTGCCAGCAGCCAGACCCTTCTCTCCTACGAGCAGTACTTC,CASSQTLLSYEQYF
-,TRBJ2-7,TRBV27,many,TGTGCCAGCAGTTTTTGGGGTTCCACCTACGAGCAGTACTTC,CASSFWGSTYEQYF
TRBD2,TRBJ2-7,TRBV6-2/TRBV6-3,many,TGTGCCAGCAGTTACGGCCATTGGACTAGCGGGGCAAACCGCGAGTGGCAGTACTTC,CASSYGHWTSGANREWQYF
-,TRBJ2-3,TRBV28,few,TGTGCCAGCAGTCCACAAAGTGATACGCAGTATTTT,CASSPQSDTQYF
-,TRBJ2-2,TRBV20-1,many,TGCAGTGCGTTGTCAGGAGGCACCGGGGAGCTGTTTTTT,CSALSGGTGELFF
-,TRBJ1-5,TRBV28,many,TGTGCCAGCAGTTTACGAGGGAAGCCCCAGCATTTT,CASSLRGKPQHF
-,TRBJ2-2,TRBV28,few,TGTGCCAGCAGTAACGGGGGAGAGAACACCGGGGAGCTGTTTTTT,CASSNGGENTGELFF
-,TRBJ2-7,TRBV20-1,many,TGCAGTGCTAAAGGCTCCTACGAGCAGTACTTC,CSAKGSYEQYF
-,TRBJ2-2,TRBV18,-,TGTGCCAGCTCGGCGCGGGGTGCCGGGGAGCTGTTTTTT,CASSARGAGELFF
-,TRBJ2-4,TRBV19,many,TGTGCCAGTAGCAAGGCCGCCGACCAGGGGAACATTCAGTACTTC,CASSKAADQGNIQYF
TRBD2,TRBJ2-7,TRBV10-3,many,TGTGCCATCACCCGAGGGTTAGCGGGAGACGGTGAGCAGTACTTC,CAITRGLAGDGEQYF
-,TRBJ1-3,TRBV12-3/TRBV12-4,-,TGTGCCAGCACCTCGGGCCGGACCTATGAAAACACCATATATTTT,CASTSGRTYENTIYF